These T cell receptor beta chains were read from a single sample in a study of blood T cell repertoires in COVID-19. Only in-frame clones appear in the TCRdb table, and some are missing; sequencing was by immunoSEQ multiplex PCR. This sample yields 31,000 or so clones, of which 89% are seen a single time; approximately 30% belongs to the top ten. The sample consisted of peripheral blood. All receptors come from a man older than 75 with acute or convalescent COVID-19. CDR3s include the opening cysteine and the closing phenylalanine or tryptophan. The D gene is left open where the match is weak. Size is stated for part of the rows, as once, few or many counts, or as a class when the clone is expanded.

CDR3 protein: CASSPRTSGSGFAREQYF
CDR3 DNA: TGTGCCAGCTCACCTCGGACTAGCGGGAGTGGATTCGCTCGCGAGCAGTACTTC
V gene: TRBV18
J gene: TRBJ2-7
clone size: -
D gene: TRBD2

CDR3 protein: CASSQDPGGGRTEAFF
CDR3 DNA: TGCGCCAGCAGCCAAGATCCAGGGGGAGGTAGGACTGAAGCTTTCTTT
V gene: TRBV4-1
J gene: TRBJ1-1
clone size: once
D gene: TRBD1

CDR3 protein: CASSASAGYNSPLHF
CDR3 DNA: TGTGCCAGCAGCGCATCCGCAGGTTATAATTCACCCCTCCACTTT
V gene: TRBV9
J gene: TRBJ1-6
clone size: few
D gene: -

CDR3 protein: CASSQDMGNTIYF
CDR3 DNA: TGTGCCAGCAGCCAAGATATGGGAAACACCATATATTTT
V gene: TRBV4-2
J gene: TRBJ1-3
clone size: -
D gene: -

CDR3 protein: CAISVARGNTEAFF
CDR3 DNA: TGTGCCATCAGTGTGGCCCGTGGCAACACTGAAGCTTTCTTT
V gene: TRBV10-3
J gene: TRBJ1-1
clone size: -
D gene: -

CDR3 protein: CASSSYRDLKSLAHEQYF
CDR3 DNA: TGCGCCAGCAGCTCATACAGGGACCTTAAATCCCTCGCACACGAGCAGTACTTC
V gene: TRBV5-1
J gene: TRBJ2-7
clone size: -
D gene: -

CDR3 protein: CSARSGFEQYF
CDR3 DNA: TGCAGTGCTAGATCAGGGTTCGAGCAGTACTTC
V gene: TRBV20-1
J gene: TRBJ2-7
clone size: once
D gene: -

CDR3 protein: CASGLVTTAGLAVNTGELFF
CDR3 DNA: TGTGCTAGTGGTTTGGTAACCACGGCTGGGCTAGCGGTGAACACCGGGGAGCTGTTTTTT
V gene: TRBV12-5
J gene: TRBJ2-2
clone size: -
D gene: TRBD2

CDR3 protein: CASSPQGSGANVLTF
CDR3 DNA: TGCGCCAGCAGCCCACAGGGTTCTGGGGCCAACGTCCTGACTTTC
V gene: TRBV5-1
J gene: TRBJ2-6
clone size: -
D gene: -

CDR3 protein: CASSARGRRGNTIYF
CDR3 DNA: TGTGCCAGCAGCGCCAGGGGGCGAAGGGGAAACACCATATATTTT
V gene: TRBV9
J gene: TRBJ1-3
clone size: -
D gene: TRBD1

CDR3 protein: CASTGILVEGEQFF
CDR3 DNA: TGTGCCAGCACGGGGATTTTGGTGGAGGGTGAGCAGTTCTTC
V gene: TRBV10-3
J gene: TRBJ2-1
clone size: -
D gene: -

CDR3 protein: CASSLQGFNSPLHF
CDR3 DNA: TGCGCCAGCAGCTTGCAGGGCTTTAATTCACCCCTCCACTTT
V gene: TRBV5-1
J gene: TRBJ1-6
clone size: -
D gene: -

CDR3 protein: CSAPGTYEQYF
CDR3 DNA: TGCAGTGCTCCCGGGACCTACGAGCAGTACTTC
V gene: TRBV20-1
J gene: TRBJ2-7
clone size: -
D gene: -

CDR3 protein: CATGGLAATDTQYF
CDR3 DNA: TGTGCCACCGGGGGACTAGCGGCCACAGATACGCAGTATTTT
V gene: TRBV10-3
J gene: TRBJ2-3
clone size: -
D gene: TRBD2